The T cell receptor beta chain described here comes from a study of T cell responses to AZD1222 COVID-19 vaccine. Broader study findings: The study sampled repertoires only after the peak T cell response. The reported proportion of spike-specific TCRs targeting unmutated variant regions was nearly half. Two AZD1222 doses significantly raised spike-specific TCR breadth and depth over controls.

TCRdb's copy holds only in-frame clones and misses some; the assay was immunoSEQ multiplex PCR. The sample has some 150,000 clones; 85% to 95% are singletons. The V end was cut by 3 bases, the J end by 4 bases, with 13 bases between. CDR1 is SGHRS and CDR2 is YFSETQ in the germline V gene. The CDR3 has 14 residues. As regards this clone: Antigen specificity is unknown.

This receptor was obtained from an adult in good health. This specimen consisted of peripheral blood, obtained on day 0 of AZD1222 vaccination. The chain joins TRBV5-1 to TRBJ1-2, with D unresolved. The CDR3 protein is CASSSDSGFYGYTF. CDR3 nucleotide sequence: TGCGCCAGCAGCTCCGATTCGGGTTTCTATGGCTACACCTTC. Together with reference TRBV5-1 and TRBJ1-2, the CDR3 gives the full variable domain: KAGVTQTPRYLIKTRGQQVTLSCSPISGHRSVSWYQQTPGQGLQFLFEYFSETQRNKGNFPGRFSGRQFSNSRSEMNVSTLELGDSALYLCASSSDSGFYGYTFGSGTRLTVV.